Listed below are T cell receptor beta chains from one sample, sequenced in a study of blood T cell repertoires in COVID-19. The assay was immunoSEQ multiplex PCR, and TCRdb's table has in-frame clones only and misses some. This table holds approximately 110,000 clones, more than 80% found once. Material: peripheral blood. These TCRs come from a woman older than 75 with COVID-19, enrolled during active disease. CDR3s include the opening cysteine and the closing phenylalanine or tryptophan. A D gene is named only where the DNA matches it firmly. Not all rows give a size; the values are once, few, many and, for expanded clones, a class.

>TRBJ2-1|.|TRBD2|TRBV7-8
TGTGCCAGCAGCTGGAGGACTAGCGGGAACAATGAGCAGTTCTTC
CASSWRTSGNNEQFF
>TRBJ1-2|few|.|TRBV7-2
TGTGCCAGCAGCGCCAGGAACTATGGCTACACCTTC
CASSARNYGYTF
>TRBJ2-7|.|TRBD1|TRBV2
TGTGCCAGCGCCGACAGGGGCCACGAGCAGTACTTC
CASADRGHEQYF
>TRBJ2-7|.|.|TRBV28
TGTGCCAGCAGGCCCTACACGAGACTAGGGGAGCAGTACTTC
CASRPYTRLGEQYF
>TRBJ2-2|.|TRBD1|TRBV27
TGTGCCAGCAGCGACCCGGGGACAGGGGCCGACACCGGGGAGCTGTTTTTT
CASSDPGTGADTGELFF
>TRBJ2-5|.|.|TRBV4-1
TGCGCCAGCAGCCGGGGGGGCCGAGAGACCCAGTACTTC
CASSRGGRETQYF
>TRBJ2-3|.|.|TRBV28
TGTGCCAGCAGTTTTTCGGGGAGAGATACGCAGTATTTT
CASSFSGRDTQYF
>TRBJ2-7|.|.|TRBV6-6
TGTGCCGCAAGTAGACAGGCCTACGAGCAGTACTTC
CAASRQAYEQYF
>TRBJ2-1|.|.|TRBV14
TGTGCCAGCAGCGCGGGACAGTCGATCTACAATGAGCAGTTCTTC
CASSAGQSIYNEQFF
>TRBJ2-1|.|.|TRBV11-3
TGTGCCAGCAGCCGGGACAATGAGCAGTTCTTC
CASSRDNEQFF
>TRBJ2-7|.|TRBD1|TRBV5-4
TGTGCCAGCAGCTTAGGGGGCCGCTCCTACGAGCAGTACTTC
CASSLGGRSYEQYF
>TRBJ1-2|.|.|TRBV28
TGTGCCAGCAGTTTACCGGGGGGATTTAACTATGGCTACACCTTC
CASSLPGGFNYGYTF
>TRBJ1-5|few|.|TRBV6-6
TGTGCCAGCAGTTACTACAGTAATCAGCCCCAGCATTTT
CASSYYSNQPQHF
>TRBJ2-1|.|TRBD2|TRBV7-3
TGTGCCAGCAGCCCCCAAGCTAGCGGGAGTGGCCATGAGCAGTTCTTC
CASSPQASGSGHEQFF
>TRBJ2-5|.|.|TRBV19
TGTGCCAGTAGTCCGACAGGCGGGGAGACCCAGTACTTC
CASSPTGGETQYF
>TRBJ1-5|few|.|TRBV28
TGTGCCAGCAGTTTATGGCAGACTAACAATCAGCCCCAGCATTTT
CASSLWQTNNQPQHF
>TRBJ2-2|.|.|TRBV4-1
TGCGCCAGCAGCCAAACAGGAGCTTTCGCGAACACCGGGGAGCTGTTTTTT
CASSQTGAFANTGELFF
>TRBJ2-7|.|TRBD1|TRBV4-3
TGCGCCAGCAGCCAAGGAGGGGACAGGGGGCGAGACGAGCAGTACTTC
CASSQGGDRGRDEQYF
>TRBJ1-1|.|.|TRBV5-5
TGTGCCAGCAGCTTGTTCTCGGGGAACACTGAAGCTTTCTTT
CASSLFSGNTEAFF
>TRBJ2-7|.|.|TRBV11-2
TGTGCCAGCAGAATGTTGGGGAGCTCCTACGAGCAGTACTTC
CASRMLGSSYEQYF
>TRBJ2-3|.|.|TRBV25-1
TGTGCCAGCAGTGACACGGGAGCTGGCACAGATACGCAGTATTTT
CASSDTGAGTDTQYF
>TRBJ2-7|.|TRBD2|TRBV27
TGTGCCAGCAGTTTATCGGGGCCTCGGTATAGCGGGGCCCACGAGCAGTACTTC
CASSLSGPRYSGAHEQYF
>TRBJ2-3|.|TRBD2|TRBV5-1
TGCGCCAGCAGCTTGGATCCTAGCGGGACGGGTGGAGATACGCAGTATTTT
CASSLDPSGTGGDTQYF
>TRBJ2-5|once|TRBD1|TRBV4-2
TGTGCCAGCAGCCCGCGACAGGGACAAGAGACCCAGTACTTC
CASSPRQGQETQYF
>TRBJ2-4|.|.|TRBV7-3
TGTGCCAGCAGCTTGACAGCGAAAAACATTCAGTACTTC
CASSLTAKNIQYF
>TRBJ1-2|.|.|TRBV9
TGTGCCAGCAGGGACAGAATCTATGGCTACACCTTC
CASRDRIYGYTF
>TRBJ1-5|few|.|TRBV24-1
TGTGCCACCAGTGATTTCTCAGGGGTGGTTTGTCAGCCCCAGCATTTT
CATSDFSGVVCQPQHF
>TRBJ1-1|.|.|TRBV7-3
TGTGCCAGCAGCCCGACAGAGAACACTGAAGCTTTCTTT
CASSPTENTEAFF
>TRBJ2-1|.|.|TRBV5-1
TGCGCCAGCAGCCCAGGACTTAACGTAGCGGATCACAATGAGCAGTTCTTC
CASSPGLNVADHNEQFF
>TRBJ1-3|once|.|TRBV5-6
TGTGCCAGCAGCTTGGTTACTTTTCTGGACACCATATATTTT
CASSLVTFLDTIYF
>TRBJ1-1|few|.|TRBV11-1
TGTGCCAGCAGTCACGACAGGAACACTGAAGCTTTCTTT
CASSHDRNTEAFF
>TRBJ2-3|.|TRBD1|TRBV10-3
TGTGCCATCAGAGGGACAGGGGTGGATACGCAGTATTTT
CAIRGTGVDTQYF
>TRBJ2-2|.|TRBD2|TRBV6-6
TGTGCCAGCAGACGCGCGGGAGGGCGATACACCGGGGAGCTGTTTTTT
CASRRAGGRYTGELFF
>TRBJ1-4|.|.|TRBV6-5
TGTGCCAGCAGACCCCAGGGGCTGTCTAATGAAAAACTGTTTTTT
CASRPQGLSNEKLFF
>TRBJ1-5|few|.|TRBV19
TGTGCCAGTAGCGACGTGACAGTGAATCAGCCCCAGCATTTT
CASSDVTVNQPQHF
>TRBJ1-6|.|.|TRBV6-5
TGTGCCAGCAGTTCCGGGGGGGTACGTAATTCACCCCTCCACTTT
CASSSGGVRNSPLHF
>TRBJ1-3|.|TRBD1|TRBV5-4
TGTGCCAGCAGCCTACAGGGGAGTGGAAACACCATATATTTT
CASSLQGSGNTIYF
>TRBJ1-6|.|TRBD1|TRBV6-5
TGTGCCAGCAAGTTGGGGACAGTAAATTCACCCCTCCACTTT
CASKLGTVNSPLHF
>TRBJ1-2|once|TRBD1|TRBV7-2
TGTGCCAGCAGCGCCACGGGACAGGGGAGTCGGGGCACCTTC
CASSATGQGSRGTF
>TRBJ2-7|.|TRBD2|TRBV12-3/TRBV12-4
TGTGCCAGCAGGCCTAGCGGGAGTTACGAGCAGTACTTC
CASRPSGSYEQYF
>TRBJ2-5|.|.|TRBV5-1
TGCGCCAGCAGTTTCGATGGCCTAGCTAAAGAGACCCAGTACTTC
CASSFDGLAKETQYF
>TRBJ2-3|.|TRBD2|TRBV4-1
TGCGCCAGCAGCCAAGATCCTAGCGGGAGTGGAGATACGCAGTATTTT
CASSQDPSGSGDTQYF
>TRBJ2-5|.|TRBD2|TRBV29-1
TGCAGCGTTGGCGGACTAGCGCAAGAGACCCAGTACTTC
CSVGGLAQETQYF
>TRBJ2-7|.|.|TRBV7-9
TGTGCCAGCAGCGCGCGGGACGGTTCCTACGAGCAGTACTTC
CASSARDGSYEQYF
>TRBJ1-6|.|TRBD1|TRBV5-8
TGTGCCAGCAGCCTTCACAGGGGGGAAAACTATAATTCACCCCTCCACTTT
CASSLHRGENYNSPLHF
>TRBJ1-3|.|TRBD1|TRBV10-3
TGTGCCATCAGGGGACAGGAGGACTCTGGAAACACCATATATTTT
CAIRGQEDSGNTIYF
>TRBJ2-7|.|TRBD1|TRBV29-1
TGCAGCGCTTCCTCCGGGACAGGGGGCACCTACGAGCAGTACTTC
CSASSGTGGTYEQYF
>TRBJ2-1|.|TRBD1|TRBV28
TGTGCCAGCACCAGGGGGAGTTACAATGAGCAGTTCTTC
CASTRGSYNEQFF
>TRBJ1-3|.|TRBD1|TRBV5-1
TGCGCCAGCAGCTTGCACCCCCCGGGACAGGGAGGAAACACCATATATTTT
CASSLHPPGQGGNTIYF
>TRBJ2-2|.|TRBD1|TRBV24-1
TGTGCCACCAGTACCCCGACAGGGTCTGGTCGGGAGCTGTTTTTT
CATSTPTGSGRELFF